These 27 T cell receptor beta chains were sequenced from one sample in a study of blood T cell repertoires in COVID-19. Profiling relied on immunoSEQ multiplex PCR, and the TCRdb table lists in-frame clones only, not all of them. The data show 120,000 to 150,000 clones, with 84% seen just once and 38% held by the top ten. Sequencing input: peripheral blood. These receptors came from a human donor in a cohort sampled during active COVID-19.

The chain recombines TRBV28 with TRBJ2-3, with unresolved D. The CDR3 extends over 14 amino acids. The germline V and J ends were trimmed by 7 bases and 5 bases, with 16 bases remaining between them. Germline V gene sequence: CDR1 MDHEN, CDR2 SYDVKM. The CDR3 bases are TGTGCCAGCAACACCCTAAGAGGAATAGATACGCAGTATTTT. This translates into CASNTLRGIDTQYF.

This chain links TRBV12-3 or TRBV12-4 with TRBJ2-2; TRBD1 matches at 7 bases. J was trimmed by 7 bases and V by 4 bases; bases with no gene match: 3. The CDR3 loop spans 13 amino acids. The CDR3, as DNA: TGTGCCAGCAGTTCAAGGACAGGCGGGGAGCTGTTTTTT. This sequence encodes CASSSRTGGELFF.

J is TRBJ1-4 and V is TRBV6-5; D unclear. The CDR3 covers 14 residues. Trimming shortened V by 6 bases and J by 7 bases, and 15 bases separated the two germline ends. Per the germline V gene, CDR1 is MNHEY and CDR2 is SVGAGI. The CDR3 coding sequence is TGTGCCAGCAGCCAAACTCCGTCGGGTGAAAAACTGTTTTTT. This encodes CASSQTPSGEKLFF.

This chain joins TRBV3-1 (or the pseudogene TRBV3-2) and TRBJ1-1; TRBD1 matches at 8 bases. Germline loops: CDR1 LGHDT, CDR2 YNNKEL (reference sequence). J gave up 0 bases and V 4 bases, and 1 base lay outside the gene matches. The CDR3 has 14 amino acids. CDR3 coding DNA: TGTGCCAGCAGCCCGGGACAGGTGAACACTGAAGCTTTCTTT. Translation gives CASSPGQVNTEAFF.

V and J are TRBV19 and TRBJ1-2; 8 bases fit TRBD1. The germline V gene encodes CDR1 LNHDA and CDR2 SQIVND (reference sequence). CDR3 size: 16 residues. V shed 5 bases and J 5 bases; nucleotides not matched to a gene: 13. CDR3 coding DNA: TGTGCCAGTAGTCTACCCGCCGGGCAGGGGGCGTATGGCTACACCTTC. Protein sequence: CASSLPAGQGAYGYTF.

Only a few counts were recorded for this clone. DNA of the CDR3: TGTGCCAGCAGCCCGGCGGGTTTTAACTATGGCTACACCTTC. This gives the protein CASSPAGFNYGYTF. The chain links TRBV11-1 to TRBJ1-2, with D uncertain. The germline CDR1 and CDR2 sequences are SGHAT and FQDESV (reference sequence). The length of the CDR3 is 14 residues. Deletions cut 5 bases from V and 1 base from J, with 11 bases between.

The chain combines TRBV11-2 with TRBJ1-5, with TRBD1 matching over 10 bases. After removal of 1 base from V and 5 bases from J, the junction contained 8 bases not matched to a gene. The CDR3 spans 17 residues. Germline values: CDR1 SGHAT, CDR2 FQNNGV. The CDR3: CASSLGRGGQGYQPQHF. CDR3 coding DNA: TGTGCCAGCAGCTTAGGCCGAGGGGGACAGGGGTATCAGCCCCAGCATTTT.

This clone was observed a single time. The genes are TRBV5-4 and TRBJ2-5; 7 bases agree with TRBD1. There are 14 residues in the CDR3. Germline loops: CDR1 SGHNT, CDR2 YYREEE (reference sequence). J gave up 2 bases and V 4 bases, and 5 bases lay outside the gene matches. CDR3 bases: TGTGCCAGCAGCCGGACAGGCCCTCAAGAGACCCAGTACTTC. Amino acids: CASSRTGPQETQYF.

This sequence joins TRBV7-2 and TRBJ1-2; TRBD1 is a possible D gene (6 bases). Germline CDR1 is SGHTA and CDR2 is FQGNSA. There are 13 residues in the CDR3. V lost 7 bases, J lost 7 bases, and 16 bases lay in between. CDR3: CASTTTGLGGYTF. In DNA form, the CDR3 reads TGTGCCAGCACCACCACAGGGTTGGGTGGCTACACCTTC.

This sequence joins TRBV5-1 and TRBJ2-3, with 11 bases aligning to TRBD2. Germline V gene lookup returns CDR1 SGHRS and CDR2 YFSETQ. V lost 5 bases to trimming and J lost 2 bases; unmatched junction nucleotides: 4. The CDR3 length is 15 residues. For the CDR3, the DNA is TGCGCCAGCAGTTCGGGACTAGCGGTCACAGATACGCAGTATTTT. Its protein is CASSSGLAVTDTQYF.

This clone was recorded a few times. CDR3 loop: CAWSVNSHYGYTF. CDR3 in DNA: TGTGCCTGGAGTGTAAACAGCCACTATGGCTACACCTTC. The chain has TRBV30 and TRBJ1-2; no definite D call. Germline lookup yields CDR1 GTSNPN and CDR2 SVGIG (reference sequence). CDR3 length: 13 residues. With 0 bases removed from V and 3 bases from J, the gap between germline ends came to 8 bases. Full variable domain (remainder filled in from reference TRBV30 and TRBJ1-2): SQTIHQWPATLVQPVGSPLSLECTVEGTSNPNLYWYRQAAGRGLQLLFYSVGIGQISSEVPQNLSASRPQDRQFILSSKKLLLSDSGFYLCAWSVNSHYGYTFGSGTRLTVV.

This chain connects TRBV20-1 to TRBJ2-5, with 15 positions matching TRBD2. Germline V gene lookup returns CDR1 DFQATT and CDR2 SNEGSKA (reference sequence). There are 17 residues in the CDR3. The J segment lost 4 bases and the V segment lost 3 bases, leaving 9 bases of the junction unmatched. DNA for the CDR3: TGCAGTGCTAGTCCCTGGACTAGCGGGGGGGCCGTAGAGACCCAGTACTTC. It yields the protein CSASPWTSGGAVETQYF.

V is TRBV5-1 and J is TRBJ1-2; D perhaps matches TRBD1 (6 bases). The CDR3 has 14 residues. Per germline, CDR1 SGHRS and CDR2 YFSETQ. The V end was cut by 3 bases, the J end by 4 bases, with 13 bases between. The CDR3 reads CASSSPTGTYGYTF. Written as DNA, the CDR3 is TGCGCCAGCAGCTCGCCGACAGGAACCTATGGCTACACCTTC. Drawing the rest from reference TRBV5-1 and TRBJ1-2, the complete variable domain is KAGVTQTPRYLIKTRGQQVTLSCSPISGHRSVSWYQQTPGQGLQFLFEYFSETQRNKGNFPGRFSGRQFSNSRSEMNVSTLELGDSALYLCASSSPTGTYGYTFGSGTRLTVV.

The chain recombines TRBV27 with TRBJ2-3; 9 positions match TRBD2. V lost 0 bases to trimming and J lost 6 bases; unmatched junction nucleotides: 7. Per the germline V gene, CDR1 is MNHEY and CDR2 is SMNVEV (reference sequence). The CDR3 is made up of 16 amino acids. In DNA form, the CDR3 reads TGTGCCAGCAGTTTATCTGGCGGGGGGGCAGGGGATACGCAGTATTTT. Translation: CASSLSGGGAGDTQYF.

The CDR3, as DNA: TGTGCCAGCAGTTTATCCGCCTCGGACAGGCGCTATGGCTACACCTTC. Its protein product is CASSLSASDRRYGYTF. This chain uses TRBV27 with TRBJ1-2, with 7 nucleotides matching TRBD1. The V gene's germline CDR1 is MNHEY and CDR2 SMNVEV (reference sequence). CDR3 size: 16 residues. With 0 bases clipped from V and 4 bases from J, the junction kept 8 bases outside the gene matches.

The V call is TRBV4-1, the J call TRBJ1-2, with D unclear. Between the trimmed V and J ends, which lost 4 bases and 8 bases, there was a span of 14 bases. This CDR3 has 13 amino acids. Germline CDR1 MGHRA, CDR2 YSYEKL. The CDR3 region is CASSRTDPSGYTF. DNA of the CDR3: TGCGCCAGCAGCCGGACGGACCCTAGCGGCTACACCTTC.

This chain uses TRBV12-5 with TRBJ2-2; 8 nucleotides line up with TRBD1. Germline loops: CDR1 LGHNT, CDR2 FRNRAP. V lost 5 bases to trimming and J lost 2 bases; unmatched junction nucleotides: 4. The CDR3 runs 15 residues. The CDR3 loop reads CASGLGQGNTGELFF. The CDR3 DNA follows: TGTGCTAGTGGTCTCGGACAGGGTAACACCGGGGAGCTGTTTTTT. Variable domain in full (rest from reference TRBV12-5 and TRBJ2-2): DARVTQTPRHKVTEMGQEVTMRCQPILGHNTVFWYRQTMMQGLELLAYFRNRAPLDDSGMPKDRFSAEMPDATLATLKIQPSEPRDSAVYFCASGLGQGNTGELFFGEGSRLTVL.

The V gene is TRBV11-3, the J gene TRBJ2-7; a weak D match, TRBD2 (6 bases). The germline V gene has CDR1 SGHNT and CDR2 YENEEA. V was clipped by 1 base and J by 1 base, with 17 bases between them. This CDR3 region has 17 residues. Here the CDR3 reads CASSLVGGGGASYEQYF. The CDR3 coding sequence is TGTGCCAGCAGCTTAGTTGGGGGTGGCGGGGCATCCTACGAGCAGTACTTC.

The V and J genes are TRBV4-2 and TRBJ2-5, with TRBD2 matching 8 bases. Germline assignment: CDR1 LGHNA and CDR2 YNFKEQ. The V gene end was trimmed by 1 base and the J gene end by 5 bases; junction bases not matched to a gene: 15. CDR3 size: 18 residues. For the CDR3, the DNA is TGTGCCAGCAGCCAAGGTCACGGAAACGGGGGGGCCTGGGAGACCCAGTACTTC. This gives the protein CASSQGHGNGGAWETQYF.

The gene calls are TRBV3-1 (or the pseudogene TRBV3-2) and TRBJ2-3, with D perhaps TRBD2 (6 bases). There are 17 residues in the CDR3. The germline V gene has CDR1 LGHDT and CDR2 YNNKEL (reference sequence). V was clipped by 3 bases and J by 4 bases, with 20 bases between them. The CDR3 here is CASSQEGLSGGPDTQYF. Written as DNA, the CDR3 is TGTGCCAGCAGCCAGGAAGGACTATCCGGGGGACCAGATACGCAGTATTTT.

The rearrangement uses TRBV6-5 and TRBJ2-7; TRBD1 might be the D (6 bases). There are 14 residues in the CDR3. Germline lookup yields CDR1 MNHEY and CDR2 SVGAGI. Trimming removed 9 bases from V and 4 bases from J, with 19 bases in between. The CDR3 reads CARGEQGGGYEQYF. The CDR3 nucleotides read TGTGCCAGGGGGGAACAGGGTGGCGGGTACGAGCAGTACTTC.

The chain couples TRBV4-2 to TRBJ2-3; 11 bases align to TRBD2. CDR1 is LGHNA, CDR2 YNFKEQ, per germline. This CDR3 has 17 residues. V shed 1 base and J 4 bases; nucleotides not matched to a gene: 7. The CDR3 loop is CASSQGWVAGGPDTQYF. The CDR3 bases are TGTGCCAGCAGCCAAGGGTGGGTAGCGGGGGGGCCAGATACGCAGTATTTT.

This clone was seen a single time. The CDR3 loop reads CASSVTGSGNQPQHF. CDR3 sequence (DNA): TGCGCCAGCAGTGTGACAGGGTCAGGCAATCAGCCCCAGCATTTT. The chain carries TRBV5-1 and TRBJ1-5; 7 bases agree with TRBD1. The ends lost 5 bases at V and 2 bases at J; junction bases unmatched: 7. Germline V gene lookup returns CDR1 SGHRS and CDR2 YFSETQ. This CDR3 region has 15 residues.

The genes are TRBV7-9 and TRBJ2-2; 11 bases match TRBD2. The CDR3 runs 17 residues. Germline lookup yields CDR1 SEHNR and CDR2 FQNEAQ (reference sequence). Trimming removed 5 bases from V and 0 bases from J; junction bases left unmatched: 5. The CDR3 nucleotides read TGTGCCAGCAGCCCTAGACTAGCGGGGTCGAACACCGGGGAGCTGTTTTTT. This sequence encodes CASSPRLAGSNTGELFF.

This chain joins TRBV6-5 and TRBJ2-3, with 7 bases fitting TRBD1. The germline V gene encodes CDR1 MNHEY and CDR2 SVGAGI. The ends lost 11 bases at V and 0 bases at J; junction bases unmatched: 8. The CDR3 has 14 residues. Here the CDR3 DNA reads TGTGCCGTCCGGGACAGCCCTAGCACAGATACGCAGTATTTT. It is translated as CAVRDSPSTDTQYF.

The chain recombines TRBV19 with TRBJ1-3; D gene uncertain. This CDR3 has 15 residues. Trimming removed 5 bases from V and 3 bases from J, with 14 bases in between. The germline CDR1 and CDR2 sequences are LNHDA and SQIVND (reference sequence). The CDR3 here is CASSAQLLGGNTIYF. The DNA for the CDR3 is TGTGCCAGTAGTGCCCAACTCCTAGGTGGAAACACCATATATTTT.

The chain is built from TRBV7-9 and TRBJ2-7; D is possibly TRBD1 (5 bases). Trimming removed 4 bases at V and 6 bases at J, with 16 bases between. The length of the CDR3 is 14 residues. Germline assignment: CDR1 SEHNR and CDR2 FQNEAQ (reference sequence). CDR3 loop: CASSSQGGLSEQYF. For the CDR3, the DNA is TGTGCCAGCAGCTCCCAGGGCGGCTTGTCCGAGCAGTACTTC.